The rows below give T cell receptor beta chains drawn from one sample of a study of shared clonotypes between healthy human individuals. Using immunoSEQ multiplex PCR, the repertoire was profiled, and TCRdb retains in-frame clones only, with some absent. Altogether a few million clones are present, approximately 93% being singletons, with the ten largest covering around 0.4%. Material: naive CD4+ T cells from PBMCs. Receptors were obtained from a man between 18 and 35 years old in good health. Some clones in this sample may be carry-over from other donors' samples. CDR3s include the opening cysteine and the closing phenylalanine or tryptophan. Each record gives: J gene, V gene, clone size, D gene, CDR3 protein, CDR3 DNA. The D gene is left open where the match is weak. For some rows the clone size is stated as once, few or many, or as a class when expanded; others skip it.

>TRBJ2-1|TRBV5-6|once|TRBD2
CASSLFSGNLNEQFF
TGTGCCAGCAGCTTATTTAGCGGGAATCTAAATGAGCAGTTCTTC
>TRBJ1-5|TRBV18|few|TRBD1
CASSRASGGDQPQHF
TGTGCCAGCTCACGTGCCTCAGGGGGCGATCAGCCCCAGCATTTT
>TRBJ2-2|TRBV15|.|TRBD1
CATSRDRGQGTTGELFF
TGTGCCACCAGCAGAGACCGGGGACAGGGGACCACCGGGGAGCTGTTTTTT
>TRBJ2-5|TRBV4-3|.|.
CASSQMRSGPTWEETQYF
TGCGCCAGCAGCCAAATGCGGAGCGGCCCTACTTGGGAAGAGACCCAGTACTTC
>TRBJ1-1|TRBV14|once|TRBD1
CASSQDDRGMNTEAFF
TGTGCCAGCAGCCAAGACGACAGGGGGATGAACACTGAAGCTTTCTTT
>TRBJ2-7|TRBV19|.|TRBD1
CASSEQGAMYEQYF
TGTGCCAGTAGTGAACAGGGGGCGATGTACGAGCAGTACTTC
>TRBJ2-3|TRBV7-3|.|TRBD1
CASSRAGQGLDTQYF
TGTGCCAGCAGCCGAGCGGGACAGGGTTTGGATACGCAGTATTTT
>TRBJ2-3|TRBV9|.|TRBD2
CASSVGPLAEADTQYF
TGTGCCAGCAGCGTAGGTCCCCTAGCGGAAGCAGATACGCAGTATTTT
>TRBJ2-3|TRBV2|.|.
CASSERAGGTDTQYF
TGTGCCAGCAGTGAAAGAGCGGGCGGCACAGATACGCAGTATTTT
>TRBJ2-3|TRBV11-2|.|TRBD2
CASSRIRGGLSTTDTQYF
TGTGCCAGCAGCCGGATTCGGGGGGGACTAAGTACCACAGATACGCAGTATTTT
>TRBJ2-2|TRBV9|.|.
CASSSGGTSTGELFF
TGTGCCAGCAGCTCTGGAGGGACCAGTACCGGGGAGCTGTTTTTT
>TRBJ2-4|TRBV7-8|once|.
CASSSSPRRGKNIQYF
TGTGCCAGCAGTTCCTCCCCAAGGCGGGGAAAAAACATTCAGTACTTC
>TRBJ2-2|TRBV4-2|once|TRBD1
CASSRDSPGELFF
TGTGCCAGCAGCAGGGACAGCCCCGGGGAGCTGTTTTTT
>TRBJ1-2|TRBV28|.|.
CASSLSRAYGYTF
TGTGCCAGCAGTTTATCTCGGGCTTATGGCTACACCTTC
>TRBJ2-4|TRBV7-3|.|.
CASSLTGGQGNIQYF
TGTGCCAGCAGCTTAACTGGAGGACAAGGAAACATTCAGTACTTC
>TRBJ2-2|TRBV19|.|.
CASMRLENTGELFF
TGTGCCAGTATGAGGCTAGAGAACACCGGGGAGCTGTTTTTT
>TRBJ2-1|TRBV9|.|TRBD2
CASSVFSLAGVYNEQFF
TGTGCCAGCAGCGTTTTTAGTTTGGCGGGAGTATACAATGAGCAGTTCTTC
>TRBJ2-7|TRBV9|once|TRBD2
CASSESSGSTYEQYF
TGTGCCAGCAGTGAGAGTAGCGGGTCAACCTACGAGCAGTACTTC
>TRBJ2-7|TRBV28|.|.
CASSPGGRVYEQYF
TGTGCCAGCAGCCCCGGGGGGCGCGTTTACGAGCAGTACTTC
>TRBJ1-1|TRBV5-1|.|TRBD1
CASSPSDRGRTEAFF
TGCGCCAGCAGCCCATCGGACAGGGGAAGGACTGAAGCTTTCTTT